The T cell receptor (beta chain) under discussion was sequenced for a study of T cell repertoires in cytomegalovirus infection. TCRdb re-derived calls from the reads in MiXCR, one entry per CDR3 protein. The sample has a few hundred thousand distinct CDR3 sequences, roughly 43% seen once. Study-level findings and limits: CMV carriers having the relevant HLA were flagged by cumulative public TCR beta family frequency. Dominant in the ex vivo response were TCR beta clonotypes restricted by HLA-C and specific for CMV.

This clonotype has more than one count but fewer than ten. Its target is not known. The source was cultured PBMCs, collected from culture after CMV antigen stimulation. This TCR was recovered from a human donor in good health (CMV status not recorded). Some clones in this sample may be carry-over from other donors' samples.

CDR3 coding DNA: TGTGCCAGCAGCTTTTTGGGACAGGGGGCTTTCTTT. Amino acid sequence: CASSFLGQGAFF. The V call is TRBV7-9, the J call TRBJ1-1; 10 positions match TRBD1. J gave up 11 bases and V 3 bases, and 3 bases lay outside the gene matches. Germline CDR1 and CDR2: SEHNR and FQNEAQ (reference sequence). This CDR3 has 12 residues.